The clone carrying this TCR beta chain was observed at least ten times. What it recognizes is unknown. RNA transcripts provided the source from which TCR beta CDR3 regions were amplified. The study used the HTBI primer set for a first-round RT-PCR of the TCR CDR3. TCRdb reanalysed the multiplex PCR reads using MiXCR and keeps one entry per CDR3 protein. The repertoire holds about 580,000 distinct CDR3 sequences, with 11% to 15% as singletons. This entry belongs to a study of T cells in Graves' hyperthyroidism and ophthalmopathy. Study-level results: A median 6.5 months before onset, the model predicted ophthalmopathy.

Blood was drawn at first hyperthyroidism diagnosis, before any ophthalmopathy symptoms. The material sequenced was blood. The clonotype was recovered from a woman younger than 45 with Graves' hyperthyroidism that later progressed to Graves' ophthalmopathy.

CDR3 sequence reads: CASNLAGGSQQYF. DNA of the CDR3: TGTGCCAGCAACTTAGCGGGGGGGTCCCAGCAGTACTTC. J is TRBJ2-7 and V is TRBV2; 11 bases line up with TRBD2. Germline CDR1 and CDR2: SNHLY and FYNNEI. CDR3 size: 13 residues. After removal of 7 bases from V and 8 bases from J, the junction contained 7 bases not matched to a gene.